Each of the 6 T cell receptor beta chains below was sequenced from the same sample in a study of T cell responses to AZD1222 COVID-19 vaccine. Assay: immunoSEQ multiplex PCR; the TCRdb copy retains only in-frame clones and omits some. Among 100,000 or so clones listed, around nine tenths were seen once. The sample here was peripheral blood, taken on day 0 of AZD1222 vaccination. These receptors came from an adult in good health.

The chain joins TRBV28 to TRBJ2-7, with 9 bases aligning to TRBD2. Germline V gene lookup returns CDR1 MDHEN and CDR2 SYDVKM. J was trimmed by 2 bases and V by 2 bases; bases with no gene match: 7. The CDR3 length is 16 residues. CDR3 sequence: CASSLGAGGAPYEQYF. The CDR3 DNA follows: TGTGCCAGCAGTTTAGGAGCGGGAGGTGCCCCCTACGAGCAGTACTTC.

The rearrangement joins TRBV12-3 or TRBV12-4 to TRBJ2-4; D gene unclear. CDR3 length: 11 residues. Trimming took off 1 base at V and 9 bases at J, with 4 bases between the two ends. CDR3 in DNA: TGTGCCAGCAGTTTAGGAAGCATTCAGTACTTC. Protein: CASSLGSIQYF.

V is TRBV28 and J is TRBJ1-6; TRBD1 agrees at 8 bases. This CDR3 contains 15 residues. Germline V gene data show CDR1 as MDHEN and CDR2 as SYDVKM. The V and J ends lost 7 bases and 4 bases, in that order; junction bases with no gene match: 6. CDR3 coding DNA: TGTGCCAGCAAACTGGGACAGGAATATAATTCACCCCTCCACTTT. This codes for CASKLGQEYNSPLHF.

The chain has TRBV6-5 and TRBJ2-5; D possibly corresponds to TRBD2 (5 bases). V was trimmed by 7 bases and J by 1 base, leaving 16 bases between them. Germline V gives CDR1 MNHEY, CDR2 SVGAGI. The CDR3 has 15 amino acids. CDR3: CASMPSKRTQETQYF. Here the CDR3 DNA reads TGTGCCAGCATGCCGAGCAAGCGGACCCAAGAGACCCAGTACTTC.

This chain connects TRBV11-3 to TRBJ2-7; the match to TRBD2 covers 11 bases. Trimming at V came to 5 bases and at J to 6 bases, leaving 6 bases not matched to a gene. Looked up from germline, CDR1 is SGHNT and CDR2 is YENEEA. The CDR3 extends over 14 amino acids. The CDR3 sequence: CASSLSGRASEQYF. CDR3 nucleotides: TGTGCCAGCAGCCTTAGCGGGAGGGCCTCCGAGCAGTACTTC.

The rearrangement uses TRBV24-1 and TRBJ1-2, with unresolved D. Between the trimmed V and J ends, which lost 4 bases and 4 bases, there was a span of 9 bases. The CDR3 runs to 13 residues. Germline CDR1 reads KGHDR; CDR2 reads SFDVKD. The CDR3 DNA reads TGTGCCACCAGTGAAACAAACAGCTATGGCTACACCTTC. Encoded protein: CATSETNSYGYTF.